Below, 15 T cell receptor beta chains from the same sample are listed, as sequenced in a study of T cells in Graves' hyperthyroidism and ophthalmopathy. Amplification of TCR beta CDR3 regions used RNA as the template. First-round RT-PCR with HTBI primers amplified the TCR CDR3 region. One entry per CDR3 protein, called by TCRdb with MiXCR from the multiplex PCR reads. The data hold roughly 100,000 distinct CDR3 sequences, with roughly 47% observed a single time. Source material: blood. The receptors here all came from a man aged 35 to 55 with Graves' hyperthyroidism.

This clonotype was seen ten or more times. J is TRBJ2-1 and V is TRBV15; 9 bases agree with TRBD2. The CDR3 runs to 14 residues. Losses at the gene ends were 2 bases for V and 10 bases for J; bases not matched to a gene: 6. CDR1 is LNHNV, CDR2 YYDKDF, per germline (reference sequence). This CDR3 reads CATSRTGLAGEQFF. The DNA of the CDR3 is TGTGCCACCAGCAGAACGGGACTAGCCGGCGAGCAGTTCTTC.

The rearrangement joins TRBV20-1 to TRBJ2-5; 8 nucleotides match TRBD2. From germline, CDR1 is DFQATT and CDR2 SNEGSKA (reference sequence). The CDR3 sequence is 14 residues long. The J segment lost 8 bases and the V segment lost 3 bases, leaving 11 bases of the junction unmatched. The CDR3 here is CSARGVSGDETQYF. The CDR3 DNA follows: TGCAGTGCTAGGGGGGTTAGCGGGGATGAAACCCAGTACTTC.

This clonotype was seen ten or more times. The J gene is TRBJ1-5, the V gene TRBV7-8; 9 bases map to TRBD1. The CDR3 contains 15 residues. Germline CDR1 and CDR2: SGHVS and FQNEAQ. The V gene end was trimmed by 5 bases and the J gene end by 6 bases; junction bases not matched to a gene: 8. In nucleotides, the CDR3 is TGTGCCAGCAGCCTAAGGGGACAGGGAAGTCAGCCCCAGCATTTT. This translates into CASSLRGQGSQPQHF.

This clonotype was seen a few times. One end of the junction does not line up with germline, which may come from a read error. The chain has TRBV24-1 and TRBJ1-4, with D perhaps matching TRBD1 (6 bases). Germline V gives CDR1 KGHDR, CDR2 SFDVKD. This CDR3 has 18 amino acids. The CDR3 DNA reads TGTGCCAGCAGTTCTATAGGGACGGGGGCAGCCACTCCTGAAAAACTGTTTTTT. This gives the protein CASSSIGTGAATPEKLFF.

This chain links TRBV15 with TRBJ1-1; D is undetermined. The CDR3 spans 13 residues. Trimming stripped 0 bases from V and 5 bases from J, with 7 bases between. Per the germline V gene, CDR1 is LNHNV and CDR2 is YYDKDF (reference sequence). Here the CDR3 DNA reads TGTGCCACCAGCAGAGAGGGTGGGACTGAAGCTTTCTTT. It codes for CATSREGGTEAFF.

As to this clonotype: The DNA is left out, because the CDR3 cannot be placed on it with certainty; the CDR3 is given as TCRdb lists it. The chain couples TRBV2 to TRBJ2-3; the listed D gene, TRBD2, was not tested against the DNA. Per the germline V gene, CDR1 is SNHLY and CDR2 is FYNNEI. The CDR3 adds up to 20 amino acids, both ends counted. The CDR3 loop reads CASSALYEQYFGPGTDTQYF.

The sample holds many counts of this clonotype. This chain links TRBV5-1 with TRBJ1-5, with D tentatively TRBD1 (5 bases). V lost 0 bases, J lost 4 bases, and 11 bases lay in between. The length of the CDR3 is 15 residues. CDR1 and CDR2 (germline): SGHRS, YFSETQ. The CDR3 loop reads CASSLAPGRNQPQHF. The DNA of the CDR3 is TGCGCCAGCAGCTTGGCCCCAGGGAGGAATCAGCCCCAGCATTTT.

The chain uses TRBV20-1 and TRBJ2-6; 9 nucleotides align to TRBD1. Germline CDR1 and CDR2: DFQATT and SNEGSKA (reference sequence). The CDR3 spans 17 residues. The ends lost 3 bases at V and 1 base at J; junction bases unmatched: 7. The CDR3 is CSARGTGYFSGANVLTF. The CDR3 bases are TGCAGTGCTAGGGGGACAGGGTATTTTTCTGGGGCCAACGTCCTGACTTTC.

This clonotype came up many times. This chain uses TRBV6-2 or TRBV6-3 with TRBJ2-7; TRBD2 matches at 15 bases. Germline V gives CDR1 MNHEY, CDR2 SVGEGT. Trimming at V came to 7 bases and at J to 4 bases, leaving 8 bases not matched to a gene. The CDR3 consists of 16 residues. CDR3 nucleotides: TGTGCCAGCACTCCCCCAGGGACTAGCGGGAGGTACGAGCAGTACTTC. It is translated as CASTPPGTSGRYEQYF.

There are many counts of this clonotype. The rearrangement uses TRBV6-6 and TRBJ2-5; a weak D match, TRBD1 (5 bases). Deletions cut 10 bases from V and 5 bases from J, with 14 bases between. Germline V CDR1 and CDR2: MNHNY, SVGAGI (reference sequence). CDR3 length: 12 amino acids. CDR3 residues: CATDRGSETQYF. In nucleotides, the CDR3 is TGTGCCACCGACAGAGGTTCTGAGACCCAGTACTTC.

On this clonotype: A single base separates this from a much larger clone, so it may be a read error. V is TRBV5-6 and J is TRBJ2-2, with 9 positions matching TRBD1. CDR1 and CDR2 (germline): SGHDT, YYEEEE. The CDR3 contains 15 residues. The CDR3 sequence: CASSPGQGDTGELSF. DNA of the CDR3: TGTGCCAGCAGCCCGGGACAGGGAGACACCGGGGAGCTGTCTTTT.

The table lists this clonotype with many counts. The rearrangement links TRBV7-9 to TRBJ1-1; the D is unclear. This CDR3 comprises 15 residues. Germline V gene lookup returns CDR1 SEHNR and CDR2 FQNEAQ (reference sequence). Trimming left V 0 bases short and J 4 bases short, with 12 bases between. CDR3 residues: CASSLAMGPRTEAFF. DNA of the CDR3: TGTGCCAGCAGCTTAGCGATGGGTCCGCGCACTGAAGCTTTCTTT.

The J gene is TRBJ2-6, the V gene TRBV15; D not certain. The CDR3 runs 16 residues. Per the germline V gene, CDR1 is LNHNV and CDR2 is YYDKDF (reference sequence). V was cut by 2 bases and J by 0 bases, with 8 bases left in between. The CDR3 nucleotides are TGTGCCACCAGCAGAACAAGGAGCTCTGGGGCCAACGTCCTGACTTTC. Amino acids: CATSRTRSSGANVLTF.

The chain couples TRBV14 to TRBJ2-7, with D perhaps matching TRBD1 (5 bases). Trimming pared 3 bases from V and 7 bases from J, leaving 10 bases between. The length of the CDR3 is 12 residues. Germline values: CDR1 SGHDN, CDR2 FVKESK. The chain's CDR3 is CASSQGPREQYF. In DNA, the CDR3 is TGTGCCAGCAGCCAGGGGCCGAGGGAGCAGTACTTC.

Comment on this clonotype: Likely a read error: the CDR3 ends without its conserved phenylalanine or tryptophan. The genes are TRBV18 and TRBJ1-2; 7 bases match TRBD1. CDR1 and CDR2 (germline): KGHSH, LQKENI. The CDR3 extends over 15 amino acids. V was pared by 4 bases and J by 3 bases, with 8 bases of the junction left unmatched. This CDR3 is CASSRPTGLDYGYTL. DNA of the CDR3: TGTGCCAGCTCACGACCGACAGGGCTGGACTATGGCTACACCCTC.